This T cell receptor beta chain was obtained from a study of blood T cells in healthy people across ages. Study-wide findings and caveats: The recorded TCR beta diversity per million T cells decreased in a roughly linear manner with age. In long-lived donors, naive CD4+ cell counts and diversity exceeded those of aged donors.

CDR3 length: 16 residues. Germline-derived CDR1 and CDR2 are ENHRY and SYGVKD. Trimming at V came to 2 bases and at J to 0 bases, leaving 5 bases not matched to a gene. A J-beta primer mix and a sample-barcoded 5' primer were used in a second PCR of roughly 7 to 12 cycles. Via MiXCR, TCRdb re-called the 5' RACE reads, giving one row per CDR3 protein. The repertoire has roughly 1.6 million distinct CDR3 sequences, roughly 32% of them found once; the top ten carry approximately 11%. This clonotype has a count of ten or more. Its target is unknown. V and J are TRBV10-3 and TRBJ2-3; 7 positions agree with TRBD2. This clonotype originated in a woman in her thirties in good health. Sequencing used blood. CDR3 DNA sequence: TGTGCCATCAGTGAGGCTAGCGGACCTAGCACAGATACGCAGTATTTT. Its protein is CAISEASGPSTDTQYF.